The present T cell receptor (beta chain) was sequenced within a study of identical twins. This CDR3 comprises 15 residues. CDR1 is MNHNS, CDR2 SASEGT, per germline. With 0 bases removed from V and 4 bases from J, the gap between germline ends came to 13 bases. TCRdb reprocessed the 5' RACE reads via MiXCR and lists one record per CDR3 protein. Here the sample spans just over 500,000 distinct CDR3 sequences, approximately 22% being singletons. These records were also assigned to another study, of T cells expressing NK-cell markers. That report adds: Within the sequenced cohort of eight donors, seven exhibited HCMV seropositivity and one was seronegative. Several experiments added an anti-gamma-delta TCR antibody to sort only alpha-beta TCR T cells.

Sequencing was performed on CD4+ T cells sorted from blood. The TCR originated in a woman in her late teens or twenties in good health. The rearrangement joins TRBV6-1 to TRBJ2-7, with a weak D call TRBD1 (7 bases). For the CDR3, the DNA is TGTGCCAGCAGTGAAGCGCAGGGGGGCCTTTACGAGCAGTACTTC. It specifies CASSEAQGGLYEQYF.